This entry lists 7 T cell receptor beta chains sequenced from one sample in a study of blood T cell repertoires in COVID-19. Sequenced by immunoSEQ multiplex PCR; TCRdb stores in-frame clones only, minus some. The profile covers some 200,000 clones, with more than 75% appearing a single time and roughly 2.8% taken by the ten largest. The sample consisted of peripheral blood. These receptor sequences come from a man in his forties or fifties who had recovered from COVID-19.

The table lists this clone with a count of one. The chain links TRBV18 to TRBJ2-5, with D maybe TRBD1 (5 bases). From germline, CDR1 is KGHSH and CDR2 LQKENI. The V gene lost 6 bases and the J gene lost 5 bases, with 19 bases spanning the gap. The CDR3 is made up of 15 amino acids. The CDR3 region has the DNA TGTGCCAGCTCGCCCACAGGACCCTCCGGGGAGACCCAGTACTTC. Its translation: CASSPTGPSGETQYF. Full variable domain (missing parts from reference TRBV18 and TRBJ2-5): NAGVMQNPRHLVRRRGQEARLRCSPMKGHSHVYWYRQLPEEGLKFMVYLQKENIIDESGMPKERFSAEFPKEGPSILRIQQVVRGDSAAYFCASSPTGPSGETQYFGPGTRLLVL.

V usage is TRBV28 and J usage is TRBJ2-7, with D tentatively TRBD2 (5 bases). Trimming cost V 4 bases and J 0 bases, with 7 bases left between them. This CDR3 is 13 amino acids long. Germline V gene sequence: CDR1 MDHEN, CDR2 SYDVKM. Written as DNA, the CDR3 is TGTGCCAGCAGTTCCCGGGGCTCCTACGAGCAGTACTTC. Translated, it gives CASSSRGSYEQYF.

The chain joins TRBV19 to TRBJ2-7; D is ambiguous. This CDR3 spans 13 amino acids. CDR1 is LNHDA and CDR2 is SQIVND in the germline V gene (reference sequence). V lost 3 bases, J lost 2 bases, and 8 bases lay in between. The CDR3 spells CASSMSPTYEQYF. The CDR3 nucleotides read TGTGCCAGTAGTATGTCACCTACCTACGAGCAGTACTTC.

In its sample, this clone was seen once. CDR3 loop: CASSGQRVLQETQYF. The CDR3 DNA follows: TGTGCCAGCAGCGGACAGAGGGTCCTACAAGAGACCCAGTACTTC. This sequence joins TRBV14 and TRBJ2-5, with a tentative D call TRBD1 (6 bases). This CDR3 spans 15 amino acids. CDR1 and CDR2 from the germline V gene are SGHDN and FVKESK. V was trimmed by 5 bases and J by 2 bases, leaving 15 bases between them. The full variable domain, with the rest looked up from reference TRBV14 and TRBJ2-5, is EAGVTQFPSHSVIEKGQTVTLRCDPISGHDNLYWYRRVMGKEIKFLLHFVKESKQDESGMPNNRFLAERTGGTYSTLKVQPAELEDSGVYFCASSGQRVLQETQYFGPGTRLLVL.

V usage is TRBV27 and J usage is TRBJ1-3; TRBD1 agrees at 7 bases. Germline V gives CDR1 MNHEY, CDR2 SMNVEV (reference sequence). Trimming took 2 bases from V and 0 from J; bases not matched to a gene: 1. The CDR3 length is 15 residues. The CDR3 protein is CASSLRGLSGNTIYF. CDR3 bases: TGTGCCAGCAGTTTAAGGGGGCTCTCTGGAAACACCATATATTTT.

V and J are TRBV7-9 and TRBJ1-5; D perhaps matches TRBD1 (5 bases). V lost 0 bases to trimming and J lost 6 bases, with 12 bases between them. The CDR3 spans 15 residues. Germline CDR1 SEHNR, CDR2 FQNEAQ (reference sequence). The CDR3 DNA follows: TGTGCCAGCAGCTTAGCGGGGCAGGGAAGTCAGCCCCAGCATTTT. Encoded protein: CASSLAGQGSQPQHF.

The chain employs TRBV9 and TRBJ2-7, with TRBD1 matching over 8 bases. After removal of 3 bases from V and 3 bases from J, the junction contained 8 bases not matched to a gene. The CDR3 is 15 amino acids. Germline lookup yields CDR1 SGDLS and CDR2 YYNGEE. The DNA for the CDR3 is TGTGCCAGCAGCGGGGGGACAGGCTGGTTCTACGAGCAGTACTTC. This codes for CASSGGTGWFYEQYF.